Listed here is a single TCR beta chain. Its target antigen remains unknown. Base quality data are lacking; no much larger clone is found one base away. This sample was included in a study of blood T cell repertoires in COVID-19 (dated by TCRdb to about 2020). Some background on the complete study: Samples from collaborators originated in the United States, Italy and Spain and spanned both the acute and convalescent phases of COVID-19. Samples came from the ongoing ImmuneRACE study (first 160 participants) plus 1,254 subjects from 6 global collaborators. Deeply sampled blood TCRbeta repertoires from subjects exposed to, actively infected with, or recovered from COVID-19 were included in the dataset. Where available, HLA class I and class II types were obtained from metadata supplied by the sample provider rather than from assay-based typing. The repertoires were released in a freely available public database meant as a resource for research on the immune response to SARS-CoV-2. Nearly every sample came with metadata listing a de-identified subject ID, COVID-19 status, age in years and sex. The prospective study material was composed of cDNA or gDNA derived from T cells, B-cell-depleted T cells, or PBMCs. Overall study results and their limits: The quantity of clinical and demographic metadata differed by source and by participant and was supplied without curation.

Enrolling through a virtual design, the prospective study's participants ranged in age from roughly 18 to 89 years and lived across 20 to 30 United States geographic areas. In the prospective study, participants were assigned to cohorts based on the clinical history participants reported in a screening survey and a study questionnaire. A participant counted as exposed if, within 2 weeks of entering the study, that participant had been in contact with someone who had a PCR-confirmed or clinician-diagnosed COVID-19 case. Mobile phlebotomists in the prospective study collected whole blood, serum and a nasopharyngeal or oropharyngeal swab from every participant. Over an approximately 2-month period, participants in the prospective study had the option of providing additional blood draws and questionnaires. Before DNA extraction, prospective study blood samples were shipped either frozen or at room temperature.

TCRbeta CDR3 regions were amplified from genomic DNA by means of the immunoSEQ Assay, a bias-controlled multiplex PCR. The study's own analysis went as follows. Within the assay, amplification of reference gene primers was used to estimate how many nucleated cells each sample contained. To quantify the absolute abundance of each unique TCRbeta CDR3 rearrangement, sequence reads were collapsed and filtered. Productive Simpson clonality was computed per sample as the square root of Simpson's diversity index over productive rearrangements. What TCRdb holds here is the immuneACCESS table cut down to in-frame rearrangements. Part of the clones is not present; checked against another copy, under half of the missing clones reflect an unresolved V gene, and the others are unexplained. V and J calls and clone size come straight from that table; D and trimming were deduced from the DNA. The sample table shows about 260,000 clones, and just under 90% are seen once. 0.85% to 0.95% of the sample is held by the ten biggest clonotypes.

The sequencing input was PBMCs or T cells enriched from blood (not recorded which). The receptor's source is a man aged 50-60 years who had been exposed to COVID-19.

At the DNA level, the sequence is TGTGCCAGCGGATCCCTCAGGGGGCTCCCCACCGGGGAGCTGTTTTTT. It specifies CASGSLRGLPTGELFF. This receptor chain uses TRBV28 and TRBJ2-2; TRBD1 agrees with 8 junctional bases. The CDR1 and CDR2 encoded by the germline V gene are MDHEN and SYDVKM. After removal of 8 bases from V and 4 bases from J, the junction retains 12 bases not matched to a gene. The CDR3 goes from the cysteine to the phenylalanine over 16 residues. Only the CDR3 DNA is retained, 48 bases long and in frame from the first base. The CDR3 plus the reference TRBV28 and TRBJ2-2 genes for the other parts give the full variable domain: DVKVTQSSRYLVKRTGEKVFLECVQDMDHENMFWYRQDPGLGLRLIYFSYDVKMKEKGDIPEGYSVSREKKERFSLILESASTNQTSMYLCASGSLRGLPTGELFFGEGSRLTVL.